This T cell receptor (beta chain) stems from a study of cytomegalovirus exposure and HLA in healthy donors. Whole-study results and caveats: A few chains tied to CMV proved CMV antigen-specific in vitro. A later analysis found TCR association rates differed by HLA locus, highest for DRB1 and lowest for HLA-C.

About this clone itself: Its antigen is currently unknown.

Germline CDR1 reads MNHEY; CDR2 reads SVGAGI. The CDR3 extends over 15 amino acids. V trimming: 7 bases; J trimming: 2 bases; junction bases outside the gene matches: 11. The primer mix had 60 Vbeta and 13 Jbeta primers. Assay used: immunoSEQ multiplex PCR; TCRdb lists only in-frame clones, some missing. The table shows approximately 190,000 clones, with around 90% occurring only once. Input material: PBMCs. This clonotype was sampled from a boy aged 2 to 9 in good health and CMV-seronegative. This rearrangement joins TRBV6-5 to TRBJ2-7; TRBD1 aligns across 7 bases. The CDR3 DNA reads TGTGCCAGCATCTCGGCCGGGACAGCTCCCTACGAGCAGTACTTC. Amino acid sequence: CASISAGTAPYEQYF.